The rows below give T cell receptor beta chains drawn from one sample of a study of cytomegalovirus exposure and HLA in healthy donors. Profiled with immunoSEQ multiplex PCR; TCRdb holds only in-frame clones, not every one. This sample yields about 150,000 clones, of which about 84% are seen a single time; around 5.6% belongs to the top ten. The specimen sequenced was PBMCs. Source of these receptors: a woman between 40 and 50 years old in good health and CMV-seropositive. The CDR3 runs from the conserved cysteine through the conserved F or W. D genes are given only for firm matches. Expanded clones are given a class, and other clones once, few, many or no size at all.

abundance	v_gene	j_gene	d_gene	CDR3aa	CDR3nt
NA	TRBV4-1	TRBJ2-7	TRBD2	CASSQEDSGSGYEQYF	TGCGCCAGCAGCCAAGAGGATAGCGGGAGTGGTTACGAGCAGTACTTC
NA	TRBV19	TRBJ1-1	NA	CASSIFTGTRNTEAFF	TGTGCCAGTAGTATCTTCACAGGAACGAGGAACACTGAAGCTTTCTTT
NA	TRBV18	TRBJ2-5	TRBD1	CASSPGQGETQYF	TGTGCCAGCTCACCAGGACAGGGGGAGACCCAGTACTTC
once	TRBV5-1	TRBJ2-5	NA	CASSLLRDFQYQETQYF	TGCGCCAGCAGCTTGCTCCGGGACTTCCAGTACCAAGAGACCCAGTACTTC
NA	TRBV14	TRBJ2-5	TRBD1	CASSQPQGLETQYF	TGTGCCAGCAGCCAACCACAGGGGTTAGAGACCCAGTACTTC
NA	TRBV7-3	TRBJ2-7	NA	CSSSFGLYEQYF	TGTTCCAGCAGCTTCGGACTATACGAGCAGTACTTC
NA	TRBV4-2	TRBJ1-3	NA	CASSRSSPPGFGGRRDTIYF	TGTGCCAGCAGCCGATCCTCTCCTCCGGGGTTCGGCGGAAGGAGAGACACCATATATTTT
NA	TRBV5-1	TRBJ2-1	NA	CASSLSGPYNEQFF	TGCGCCAGCAGCTTGTCAGGCCCATACAATGAGCAGTTCTTC
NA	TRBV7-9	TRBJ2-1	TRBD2	CASSSWTSGIAYNEQFF	TGTGCCAGCAGCTCTTGGACTAGCGGGATAGCCTACAATGAGCAGTTCTTC
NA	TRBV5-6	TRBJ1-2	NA	CASSPTGMDYGYTF	TGTGCCAGCAGCCCAACAGGGATGGACTATGGCTACACCTTC
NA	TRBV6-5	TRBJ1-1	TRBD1	CASTYGTVGTEAFF	TGTGCCAGCACCTACGGGACAGTTGGAACTGAAGCTTTCTTT
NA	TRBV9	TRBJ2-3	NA	CASSPGVASTDTQYF	TGTGCCAGCAGCCCAGGGGTGGCTAGCACAGATACGCAGTATTTT
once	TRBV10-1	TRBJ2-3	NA	CASSGGLTDTQYF	TGCGCCAGCAGTGGGGGACTCACAGATACGCAGTATTTT
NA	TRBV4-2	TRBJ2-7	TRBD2	CASSQDFILGMGLAAKTYEQYF	TGTGCCAGCAGCCAAGACTTTATCCTGGGAATGGGACTAGCGGCCAAAACCTACGAGCAGTACTTC
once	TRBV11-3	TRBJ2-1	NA	CASSLGDSLNNEQFF	TGTGCCAGCAGCTTGGGGGACTCCTTAAACAATGAGCAGTTCTTC
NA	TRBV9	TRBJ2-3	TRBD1	CASSVGDSWSTDTQYF	TGTGCCAGCAGCGTAGGGGACAGCTGGAGCACAGATACGCAGTATTTT
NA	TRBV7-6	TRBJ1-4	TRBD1	CASSSGQGRTNEKLFF	TGTGCCAGCAGCTCGGGACAGGGGAGGACTAATGAAAAACTGTTTTTT
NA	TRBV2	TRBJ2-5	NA	CASSDTKTQYF	TGTGCCAGCAGTGATACAAAGACCCAGTACTTC
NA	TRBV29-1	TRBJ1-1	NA	CSGNRANTEAFF	TGCAGCGGAAACAGGGCGAACACTGAAGCTTTCTTT
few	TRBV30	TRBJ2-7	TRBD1	CAWSVGGRVAYEQYF	TGTGCCTGGAGTGTAGGGGGCAGGGTGGCCTACGAGCAGTACTTC
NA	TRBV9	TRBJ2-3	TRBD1	CASSERQGGWTDTQYF	TGTGCCAGCAGCGAACGTCAAGGGGGCTGGACAGATACGCAGTATTTT
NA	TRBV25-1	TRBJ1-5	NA	CASRGTGMEPQHF	TGTGCCAGCAGGGGTACAGGGATGGAGCCCCAGCATTTT
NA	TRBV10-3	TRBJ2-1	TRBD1	CAISDPGQGAYNEQFF	TGTGCCATCAGTGACCCGGGACAGGGGGCCTACAATGAGCAGTTCTTC
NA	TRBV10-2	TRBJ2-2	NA	CASRRTENTGELFF	TGCGCCAGCAGACGGACAGAAAATACCGGGGAGCTGTTTTTT
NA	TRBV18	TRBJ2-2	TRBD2	CASSPVLAGGTGELFF	TGTGCCAGCTCACCAGTCCTAGCGGGAGGTACCGGGGAGCTGTTTTTT
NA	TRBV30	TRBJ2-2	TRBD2	CAWSVRGLANTGELFF	TGTGCCTGGAGTGTCCGGGGACTAGCGAACACCGGGGAGCTGTTTTTT
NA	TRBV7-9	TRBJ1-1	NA	CASSSTLNTEAFF	TGTGCCAGCAGCTCGACACTGAACACTGAAGCTTTCTTT
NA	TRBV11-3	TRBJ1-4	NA	CASSLGTGSTNEKLFF	TGTGCCAGCAGCTTGGGGACTGGATCAACTAATGAAAAACTGTTTTTT
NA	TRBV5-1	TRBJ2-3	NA	CASSLGHRDTRTDTQYF	TGCGCCAGCAGCTTGGGACACCGGGACACGCGCACAGATACGCAGTATTTT
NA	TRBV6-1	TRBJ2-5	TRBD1	CASRARQGSETQYF	TGTGCCAGCAGAGCCAGACAGGGCAGTGAGACCCAGTACTTC
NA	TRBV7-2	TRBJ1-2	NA	CASSLGRVDGYTF	TGTGCCAGCAGCTTGGGCAGAGTTGATGGCTACACCTTC
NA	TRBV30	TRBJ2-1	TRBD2	CAWSSAGAVGRTQFF	TGTGCCTGGAGTAGTGCGGGAGCCGTGGGGCGTACGCAGTTCTTC
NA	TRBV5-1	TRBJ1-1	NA	CASTQQANTEAFF	TGCGCCAGCACCCAACAGGCGAACACTGAAGCTTTCTTT
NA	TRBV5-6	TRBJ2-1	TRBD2	CASSFRTSGSFNEQFF	TGTGCCAGCAGCTTTAGGACTAGCGGAAGCTTCAATGAGCAGTTCTTC
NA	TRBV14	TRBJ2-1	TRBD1	CASSRQGTIGSEQFF	TGTGCCAGCAGCCGACAGGGTACCATAGGGAGTGAGCAGTTCTTC
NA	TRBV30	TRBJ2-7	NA	CAWSGRASYEQYF	TGTGCCTGGAGCGGCAGGGCCTCCTACGAGCAGTACTTC
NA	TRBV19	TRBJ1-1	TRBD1	CASSPWGDSSNTEAFF	TGTGCCAGTAGTCCCTGGGGGGACAGTTCGAACACTGAAGCTTTCTTT
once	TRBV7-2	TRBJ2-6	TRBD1	CASSSPDRGALSGANVLTF	TGTGCCAGCAGCTCGCCGGACAGGGGCGCCCTCTCTGGGGCCAACGTCCTGACTTTC
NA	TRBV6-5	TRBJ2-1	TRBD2	CASSYGSGDYSEQFF	TGTGCCAGCAGTTATGGGTCGGGGGACTATAGTGAGCAGTTCTTC
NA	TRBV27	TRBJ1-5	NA	CASSSSRAGPRGNQPQHF	TGTGCCAGCAGTTCCTCTCGGGCAGGGCCCAGGGGCAATCAGCCCCAGCATTTT
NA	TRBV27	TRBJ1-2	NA	CASSLSPDRSRYYGYTF	TGTGCCAGCAGTTTATCCCCTGACAGGAGTCGTTACTATGGCTACACCTTC
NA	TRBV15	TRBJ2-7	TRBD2	CATRAPSGSSYEQYF	TGTGCCACCAGGGCTCCTAGCGGTTCCTCCTACGAGCAGTACTTC
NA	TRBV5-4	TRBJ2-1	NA	CASSPGQPNNEQFF	TGTGCCAGCAGCCCGGGACAACCGAACAATGAGCAGTTCTTC
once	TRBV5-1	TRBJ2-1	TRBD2	CASSFRSSGGWEQLF	TGCGCCAGCAGCTTCAGGAGTAGCGGGGGGTGGGAGCAGCTCTTC
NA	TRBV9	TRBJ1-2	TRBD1	CASSTTGGRQYGYTF	TGTGCCAGCAGCACGACAGGGGGACGTCAGTATGGCTACACCTTC
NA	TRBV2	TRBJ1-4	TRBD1	CASRTGSEKLFF	TGTGCCAGCAGGACAGGGTCTGAAAAACTGTTTTTT
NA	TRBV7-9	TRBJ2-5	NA	CASSVPRDRQETQYF	TGTGCCAGCAGCGTGCCGCGGGACAGACAAGAGACCCAGTACTTC
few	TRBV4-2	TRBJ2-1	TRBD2	CASSQVSSGSFNNEQFF	TGTGCCAGCAGCCAAGTTTCTAGCGGGAGTTTCAACAATGAGCAGTTCTTC
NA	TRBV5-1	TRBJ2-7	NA	CASSSSSPPYEQYF	TGCGCCAGCAGCTCCTCTAGCCCCCCCTACGAGCAGTACTTC
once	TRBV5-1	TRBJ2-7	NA	CASSLVIGDSYEQYF	TGCGCCAGCAGCTTGGTGATAGGGGACTCCTACGAGCAGTACTTC
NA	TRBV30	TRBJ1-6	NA	CAWSVPIPGVDSPLHF	TGTGCCTGGAGTGTACCCATTCCGGGAGTGGATTCACCCCTCCACTTT
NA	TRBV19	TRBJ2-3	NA	CASTQGRGSTDTQYF	TGTGCCAGTACCCAAGGACGGGGGAGCACAGATACGCAGTATTTT
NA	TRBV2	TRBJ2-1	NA	CASMGTSYNEQFF	TGTGCCAGCATGGGGACTTCCTACAATGAGCAGTTCTTC
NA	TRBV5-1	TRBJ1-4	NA	CASSAGPTNEKLFF	TGCGCCAGCAGCGCGGGACCAACTAATGAAAAACTGTTTTTT
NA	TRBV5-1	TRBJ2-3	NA	CASSLNVPDTDTQYF	TGCGCCAGCAGCTTGAATGTCCCAGACACAGATACGCAGTATTTT
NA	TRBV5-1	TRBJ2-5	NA	CASSLTDSRETQYF	TGCGCCAGCAGCTTGACCGACAGCCGTGAGACCCAGTACTTC
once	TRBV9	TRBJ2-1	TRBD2	CASSPRLAGGPVEQFF	TGTGCCAGCAGCCCCCGACTAGCGGGAGGGCCGGTTGAGCAGTTCTTC
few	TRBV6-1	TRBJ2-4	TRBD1	CASSARDRGNIQYF	TGTGCCAGCAGTGCAAGGGACAGGGGAAACATTCAGTACTTC